The rows below give T cell receptor beta chains drawn from one sample of a study of blood T cell repertoires in COVID-19. Measured with immunoSEQ multiplex PCR; TCRdb has only the in-frame clones, and not every one. This table holds roughly 360,000 clones, 75% to 90% found once. Sequences were obtained from PBMCs or T cells enriched from blood (not recorded which). The receptors derive from a woman between 50 and 59 years old who had recovered from COVID-19. The conserved cysteine and the conserved F or W are not part of the CDR3 here.

v_call cdr3_aa
TRBV6-5 ASSNNDGTGAEAF
TRBV12-2 ASRLEDRKWWANYGYT
TRBV4-2 ASSPLAGGLSYEQY
TRBV5-8 ASSFRPPIATGELF
TRBV11-3 ASSYPGQGAQY
TRBV18 ASSPSGVSGNTIY
TRBV7-2 ASSFVQGPNTEAF
TRBV30 AWRDRDAF
TRBV5-1 ASSGGGGLAKNIQY
TRBV30 AWRMGGEQY
TRBV18 ASSLGQGSSNQPQH
TRBV6-5 ASRLLGQTNYGYT
TRBV28 ASTLRDGHTDTQY
TRBV7-9 ASSLPRVAGVKNEQF
TRBV2 ASSEGHYGYT
TRBV11-2 ASSSGVSFGAVTEAF
TRBV5-1 ASSLSGAEAF
TRBV6-5 ASSYGTGVGELF
TRBV19 ASILTTGRSAEQF
TRBV9 ASSVVQGRNTGELF
TRBV19 ASSIPTQPQH
TRBV18 ASSRDTEAF
TRBV30 ALTPTAFSGNTIY
TRBV19 ASAADAGGASYEQY
TRBV4-3 ASSQDLTDNYGYT
TRBV3-1/TRBV3-2 ASSAGRLVWGAV
TRBV20-1 SIPSGYEQY
TRBV6-5 ASSFNGANEKLF
TRBV5-1 ASNRLAGGLYNEQF
TRBV11-1 ASSYRGLSGNTIY
TRBV7-2 ASSLNRRTMGYT
TRBV2 ASSEILPISLYEQY
TRBV11-3 ASSSRTRDYGYT
TRBV5-1 ASTMVAGADTGELF
TRBV19 ASRRQVNYGYT
TRBV27 ASSFGREGSEQF
TRBV5-1 ASSSRPGQTPGEQY
TRBV5-6 ASSLTGGYTEAF
TRBV9 ASSVGNSGGHEQY
TRBV4-3 ASSQEGTSGRNNEQF
TRBV11-2 ASSPRLAGGADTQY
TRBV7-6 ASSNPGSTDTQY
TRBV6-2/TRBV6-3 ASSRLAGGYNEQF
TRBV6-1 ASSEALRWGGHEQY
TRBV10-3 AIRSGTPTDTQY
TRBV23-1 ASSQSQGQGRGPQH
TRBV9 ASSVAGDEAF
TRBV27 ASQDSHEQF
TRBV14 ASSQVLGSGYT
TRBV18 ASSSSGVRGSTEAF